Listed below are T cell receptor beta chains from one sample, sequenced in a study of blood T cell repertoires in COVID-19. This table comes from immunoSEQ multiplex PCR, and its TCRdb copy is limited to in-frame clones, with some not included. The data show more than 12,000 clones, with approximately 88% seen just once and roughly 2.5% held by the top ten. The sequenced sample consisted of peripheral blood. Receptors originate from a woman between 70 and 85 years old in a cohort sampled during active or convalescent COVID-19. Each CDR3 is given with its conserved first and last residue. A D gene is named only where the DNA matches it firmly. Rows may omit the clone size; those that give it use once, few, many or a size class.

v_gene	abundance	j_gene	d_gene	CDR3aa	CDR3nt
TRBV29-1	.	TRBJ2-2	.	CSVEGWGRGGELFF	TGCAGCGTTGAAGGTTGGGGGCGAGGCGGGGAGCTGTTTTTT
TRBV3-1/TRBV3-2	once	TRBJ1-1	TRBD1	CASSQMRQGSAFF	TGTGCCAGCAGCCAAATGCGACAGGGTAGTGCTTTCTTT
TRBV5-1	.	TRBJ1-2	TRBD1	CASSLGGTGDGYTF	TGCGCCAGCAGCTTGGGTGGGACAGGTGATGGCTACACCTTC
TRBV6-5	.	TRBJ2-2	TRBD2	CASSPRASGTGELFF	TGTGCCAGCAGTCCCCGCGCTAGCGGCACCGGGGAGCTGTTTTTT
TRBV19	.	TRBJ2-1	.	CASPGGGQLDNEQFF	TGTGCCAGCCCCGGGGGTGGACAACTCGACAATGAGCAGTTCTTC
TRBV4-1	once	TRBJ2-7	TRBD2	CASSQAVSSGGHYEQYF	TGCGCCAGCAGCCAAGCGGTTTCTAGCGGGGGACACTACGAGCAGTACTTC
TRBV4-3	.	TRBJ1-2	TRBD1	CASSHSGQGGPKRDGYTF	TGCGCCAGCAGCCATTCCGGACAGGGGGGGCCCAAAAGAGATGGCTACACCTTC
TRBV4-1	.	TRBJ1-1	TRBD1	CASSQVAGGTEAFF	TGCGCCAGCAGCCAAGTCGCAGGGGGGACTGAAGCTTTCTTT
TRBV28	.	TRBJ2-2	.	CASSLTAVNTGELFF	TGTGCCAGCAGTCTGACAGCTGTCAACACCGGGGAGCTGTTTTTT
TRBV9	.	TRBJ2-1	.	CASSPVTGGYNEQFF	TGTGCCAGCAGCCCCGTGACAGGCGGGTACAATGAGCAGTTCTTC
TRBV3-1/TRBV3-2	.	TRBJ1-4	.	CASSQRQPGANEKLFF	TGTGCCAGCAGCCAAAGACAGCCAGGGGCTAATGAAAAACTGTTTTTT
TRBV6-2/TRBV6-3	.	TRBJ1-2	.	CASSYRDGTLYGYTF	TGTGCCAGCAGTTACAGGGACGGGACACTTTATGGCTACACCTTC
TRBV6-6	.	TRBJ1-6	TRBD1	CASSSGTVGSPLHF	TGTGCCAGCAGTTCCGGGACAGTGGGTTCACCCCTCCACTTT
TRBV4-3	.	TRBJ2-1	.	CASSQDVWTEKQFF	TGCGCCAGCAGCCAAGACGTATGGACAGAGAAGCAGTTCTTC
TRBV3-1/TRBV3-2	.	TRBJ2-1	TRBD1	CASSLPGQVFYNEQFF	TGTGCCAGCAGCCTGCCGGGACAGGTCTTCTACAATGAGCAGTTCTTC
TRBV7-2	.	TRBJ2-5	.	CASSPGGALRETQYF	TGTGCCAGCAGCCCCGGAGGGGCCCTTAGAGAGACCCAGTACTTC
TRBV3-1/TRBV3-2	few	TRBJ2-7	TRBD2	CASRLGLAGAGEYF	TGTGCCAGCAGACTTGGACTAGCGGGGGCCGGGGAGTACTTC
TRBV30	.	TRBJ1-5	TRBD1	CAWNRGGQPQHF	TGTGCCTGGAACAGGGGAGGTCAGCCCCAGCATTTT
TRBV4-3	.	TRBJ2-2	TRBD1	CASSQVRGTANTGELFF	TGCGCCAGCAGCCAAGTCAGAGGGACAGCCAACACCGGGGAGCTGTTTTTT
TRBV4-2	few	TRBJ2-7	TRBD1	CASSHSGTGAYEQYF	TGTGCCAGCAGCCATTCGGGGACAGGAGCCTACGAGCAGTACTTC
TRBV19	once	TRBJ1-1	.	CASSISPGMGEAFF	TGTGCCAGTAGTATTTCTCCAGGGATGGGTGAAGCTTTCTTT
TRBV7-2	.	TRBJ1-2	TRBD1	CASSPQGAEYGYTF	TGTGCCAGCAGCCCACAGGGGGCTGAGTATGGCTACACCTTC
TRBV21-1	.	TRBJ1-1	.	CASRKPRDYGTEAFF	TGTGCCAGCAGAAAGCCCAGGGACTACGGCACTGAAGCTTTCTTT